Below are 9 T cell receptor beta chains sequenced from a single sample in a study of blood T cell repertoires in COVID-19. Clones were sequenced by immunoSEQ multiplex PCR, and TCRdb holds only the in-frame ones, with some missing. The sample includes a few hundred thousand clones, about 88% seen only once; the top ten take over 10%. Specimen: peripheral blood. The origin of the receptors is a woman in her 70s with COVID-19, enrolled during active disease.

This clone was picked up a small number of times. The DNA of the CDR3 is TGTGCCAGCAGCCAAGAAATGGGGCGTGAGGCTTTCTTT. Translating it yields CASSQEMGREAFF. The chain recombines TRBV14 with TRBJ1-1, with a tentative D call TRBD1 (5 bases). Trimming removed 0 bases from V and 11 bases from J, with 13 bases in between. CDR1 SGHDN and CDR2 FVKESK come from the germline V gene. There are 13 residues in the CDR3.

This sequence joins TRBV15 and TRBJ2-3; 9 bases fit TRBD2. CDR3 length equals 16 residues. Losses at the gene ends were 1 base for V and 4 bases for J; bases not matched to a gene: 6. Looked up from germline, CDR1 is LNHNV and CDR2 is YYDKDF (reference sequence). CDR3 sequence: CATSRVGSGGADTQYF. CDR3 bases: TGTGCCACCAGCAGAGTCGGTAGCGGGGGCGCAGATACGCAGTATTTT.

The V gene is TRBV3-1 (or the pseudogene TRBV3-2), the J gene TRBJ2-5; 9 bases align to TRBD1. Trimming took 4 bases from V and 2 from J; bases not matched to a gene: 2. The CDR3 is 14 amino acids. CDR1 and CDR2 from the germline V gene are LGHDT and YNNKEL (reference sequence). The CDR3 spells CASSLGTGQETQYF. The CDR3, as DNA: TGTGCCAGCAGCCTCGGGACAGGGCAAGAGACCCAGTACTTC.

This chain uses TRBV6-5 with TRBJ1-2; D perhaps matches TRBD1 (6 bases). Trimming cost V 6 bases and J 6 bases, with 8 bases left between them. The germline V gene has CDR1 MNHEY and CDR2 SVGAGI. The CDR3 totals 11 residues. CDR3 sequence (DNA): TGTGCCAGCAGACAGGGAGATGGCTACACCTTC. Its protein is CASRQGDGYTF.

V is TRBV10-3 and J is TRBJ2-7; D unclear. This CDR3 comprises 13 residues. The germline V gene has CDR1 ENHRY and CDR2 SYGVKD. V was pared by 2 bases and J by 1 base, with 6 bases between. The CDR3 spells CAISEVGSYEQYF. As DNA, the CDR3 is TGTGCCATCAGTGAGGTCGGTTCCTACGAGCAGTACTTC.

The chain recombines TRBV5-6 with TRBJ2-7; a possible D gene is TRBD2 (6 bases). Germline CDR1 and CDR2: SGHDT and YYEEEE. There are 14 residues in the CDR3. V was clipped by 4 bases and J by 7 bases, with 18 bases between them. The CDR3: CASSRGTLVGEQYF. The CDR3 nucleotides are TGTGCCAGCAGCCGAGGGACTCTAGTTGGGGAGCAGTACTTC. Supplemented by reference TRBV5-6 and TRBJ2-7, the full variable domain reads DAGVTQSPTHLIKTRGQQVTLRCSPKSGHDTVSWYQQALGQGPQFIFQYYEEEERQRGNFPDRFSGHQFPNYSSELNVNALLLGDSALYLCASSRGTLVGEQYFGPGTRLTVT.

This clone was counted a single time. V is TRBV24-1 and J is TRBJ1-1, with a weak D call TRBD1 (5 bases). V was cut by 3 bases and J by 1 base, with 11 bases left in between. The germline V gene encodes CDR1 KGHDR and CDR2 SFDVKD. The CDR3 covers 15 residues. The CDR3 sequence is CATSDPGRGNTEAFF. CDR3 DNA sequence: TGTGCCACCAGTGATCCAGGGCGAGGGAACACTGAAGCTTTCTTT.

This chain connects TRBV19 to TRBJ2-3; 7 positions match TRBD2. The germline V gene has CDR1 LNHDA and CDR2 SQIVND (reference sequence). The V gene end was trimmed by 3 bases and the J gene end by 0 bases; junction bases not matched to a gene: 0. This CDR3 is 14 amino acids long. The DNA for the CDR3 is TGTGCCAGTAGTATCGGGGGGAGCACAGATACGCAGTATTTT. Amino acid sequence: CASSIGGSTDTQYF. The complete variable domain, with remaining parts taken from reference TRBV19 and TRBJ2-3, reads DGGITQSPKYLFRKEGQNVTLSCEQNLNHDAMYWYRQDPGQGLRLIYYSQIVNDFQKGDIAEGYSVSREKKESFPLTVTSAQKNPTAFYLCASSIGGSTDTQYFGPGTRLTVL.

V and J are TRBV7-8 and TRBJ1-3, with 7 positions matching TRBD1. The ends lost 5 bases at V and 0 bases at J; junction bases unmatched: 10. CDR3 length: 17 residues. CDR1 and CDR2 (germline): SGHVS, FQNEAQ. The CDR3 DNA reads TGTGCCAGCAGCCCTTTCGGGACAGCAATCTCTGGAAACACCATATATTTT. Translating gives CASSPFGTAISGNTIYF.